The 14 T cell receptor beta chains below all came from one sample that was sequenced in a study of OX40 agonist ivuxolimab in advanced cancers. The data were produced by immunoSEQ multiplex PCR, yet TCRdb's version contains in-frame clones alone and is incomplete. Here the sample spans tens of thousands of clones, approximately 86% being singletons. Sequencing used CD4+ or CD8+ T cells sorted from blood, obtained in a trial of the OX40 agonist ivuxolimab. The source is an adult with an advanced solid tumor such as melanoma, head and neck, liver or kidney cancer.

The chain recombines TRBV5-4 with TRBJ2-2; 14 bases map to TRBD2. Germline V gives CDR1 SGHNT, CDR2 YYREEE (reference sequence). With 2 bases clipped from V and 6 bases from J, the junction kept 6 bases outside the gene matches. This CDR3 is built from 17 residues. Here the CDR3 DNA reads TGTGCCAGCAGCTTCGGACTAGCGGGGGGCGGGGCCGGGGAGCTGTTTTTT. It is translated as CASSFGLAGGGAGELFF. The whole variable domain, filled in from reference TRBV5-4 and TRBJ2-2, reads ETGVTQSPTHLIKTRGQQVTLRCSSQSGHNTVSWYQQALGQGPQFIFQYYREEENGRGNFPPRFSGLQFPNYSSELNVNALELDDSALYLCASSFGLAGGGAGELFFGEGSRLTVL.

This clone has only a few counts. The chain has TRBV18 and TRBJ1-1; TRBD1 agrees at 8 bases. The length of the CDR3 is 15 residues. Germline V gene lookup returns CDR1 KGHSH and CDR2 LQKENI. V lost 3 bases to trimming and J lost 2 bases; unmatched junction nucleotides: 5. The chain's CDR3 is CASSPSDRGNTEAFF. The CDR3 DNA follows: TGTGCCAGCTCACCTTCCGACAGGGGTAACACTGAAGCTTTCTTT.

The chain carries TRBV5-1 and TRBJ1-1, with a possible D match to TRBD1 (6 bases). Germline assignment: CDR1 SGHRS and CDR2 YFSETQ. V gave up 4 bases and J gave up 3 bases, with 10 bases separating them. The CDR3 contains 13 residues. The CDR3 region is CASSTNRDTEAFF. CDR3 nucleotide sequence: TGCGCCAGCAGCACCAACAGGGACACTGAAGCTTTCTTT.

The chain employs TRBV5-1 and TRBJ2-5, with D perhaps TRBD1 (6 bases). The germline V and J ends were trimmed by 2 bases and 2 bases, with 10 bases remaining between them. Germline CDR1 and CDR2: SGHRS and YFSETQ. The CDR3 runs 14 residues. The CDR3 region has the DNA TGCGCCAGCAGCTTAACAGGGAAACAAGAGACCCAGTACTTC. Its protein product is CASSLTGKQETQYF.

The rearrangement links TRBV6-5 to TRBJ1-1; 7 nucleotides align to TRBD1. V was pared by 3 bases and J by 11 bases, with 6 bases of the junction left unmatched. The germline V gene encodes CDR1 MNHEY and CDR2 SVGAGI. CDR3 length: 12 amino acids. CDR3 protein: CASSYLQGMAFF. The CDR3 nucleotides are TGTGCCAGCAGTTATTTACAGGGGATGGCTTTCTTT.

The chain couples TRBV7-2 to TRBJ2-2, with 8 bases that match TRBD2. CDR3 length: 15 residues. From germline, CDR1 is SGHTA and CDR2 FQGNSA. Trimming at V came to 7 bases and at J to 1 base, leaving 5 bases not matched to a gene. The CDR3 protein is CASTRGGQNTGELFF. The CDR3 DNA is TGTGCCAGCACCCGGGGGGGGCAGAACACCGGGGAGCTGTTTTTT.

The chain links TRBV29-1 to TRBJ2-5; possibly TRBD1 for D (5 bases). The CDR3 contains 13 residues. From germline, CDR1 is SQVTM and CDR2 ANQGSEA. V shed 7 bases and J shed 4 bases, with 16 bases lying between them. As DNA, the CDR3 is TGCAGCGCCGGGCCCCGTAGGGGAGAGACCCAGTACTTC. It specifies CSAGPRRGETQYF.

The V gene is TRBV5-1, the J gene TRBJ1-1; D remains ambiguous. The CDR3 has 17 residues. The germline V gene has CDR1 SGHRS and CDR2 YFSETQ. With 0 bases removed from V and 1 base from J, the gap between germline ends came to 16 bases. CDR3 sequence reads: CASSLGALSPGNTEAFF. For the CDR3, the DNA is TGCGCCAGCAGCTTGGGTGCGCTCTCCCCGGGGAACACTGAAGCTTTCTTT.

This clone was observed once. V and J are TRBV29-1 and TRBJ2-3, with 7 positions matching TRBD1. Germline V lookup: CDR1 SQVTM, CDR2 ANQGSEA. Trimming at V came to 7 bases and at J to 3 bases, leaving 10 bases not matched to a gene. The CDR3 is made up of 14 amino acids. The CDR3 nucleotides are TGCAGCGGAACGACAGGGTTCTTAACAGATACGCAGTATTTT. Translated, it gives CSGTTGFLTDTQYF.

The chain combines TRBV7-3 with TRBJ2-3; 7 bases agree with TRBD1. This CDR3 contains 14 residues. The junction had 2 bases not matched to a gene; V was cut back by 3 bases and J by 2 bases. In germline, CDR1 is SGHTA, CDR2 FQGTGA. CDR3 bases: TGTGCCAGCAGCTTGGGACAGAACACAGATACGCAGTATTTT. This codes for CASSLGQNTDTQYF.

The chain combines TRBV2 with TRBJ2-5; TRBD1 is a possible D gene (6 bases). Germline values: CDR1 SNHLY, CDR2 FYNNEI. This CDR3 is 14 amino acids long. Trimming cost V 9 bases and J 1 base, with 15 bases left between them. The CDR3 sequence: CASSRDNGQETQYF. The CDR3 DNA follows: TGTGCCAGTAGCCGGGACAACGGCCAAGAGACCCAGTACTTC.

The CDR3 nucleotides read TGTGCCAGCAACATACAGCCTAGCAATCAGCCCCAGCATTTT. It specifies CASNIQPSNQPQHF. This chain connects TRBV5-5 to TRBJ1-5; D is unclear. Trimming removed 6 bases at V and 0 bases at J, with 10 bases between. Germline CDR1 reads SGHKS; CDR2 reads YYEKEE (reference sequence). The CDR3 length is 14 residues.

The chain couples TRBV30 to TRBJ2-5; TRBD1 matches 8 bases. J was trimmed by 7 bases and V by 2 bases; bases with no gene match: 9. CDR3 size: 14 residues. Germline V gene data show CDR1 as GTSNPN and CDR2 as SVGIG (reference sequence). In DNA form, the CDR3 reads TGTGCCTGGAGTAGACAGGGGCGAATAGGGACCCAGTACTTC. Protein sequence: CAWSRQGRIGTQYF.

This chain uses TRBV5-4 with TRBJ1-4, with TRBD1 matching 7 bases. Germline CDR1 and CDR2: SGHNT and YYREEE (reference sequence). V lost 2 bases, J lost 5 bases, and 6 bases stayed unmatched. The CDR3 loop spans 15 amino acids. CDR3 sequence reads: CASSLPAGGNEKLFF. DNA for the CDR3: TGTGCCAGCAGCTTACCCGCAGGGGGAAATGAAAAACTGTTTTTT.